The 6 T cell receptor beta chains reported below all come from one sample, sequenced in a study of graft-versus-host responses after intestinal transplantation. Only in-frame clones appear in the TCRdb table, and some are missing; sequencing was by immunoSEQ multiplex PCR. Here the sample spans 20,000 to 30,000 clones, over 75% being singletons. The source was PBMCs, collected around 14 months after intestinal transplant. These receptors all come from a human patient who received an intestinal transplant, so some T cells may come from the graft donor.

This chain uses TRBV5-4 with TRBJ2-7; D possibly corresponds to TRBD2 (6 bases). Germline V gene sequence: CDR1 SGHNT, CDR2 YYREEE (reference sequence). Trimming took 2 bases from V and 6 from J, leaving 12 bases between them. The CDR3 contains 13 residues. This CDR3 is CASSFGGYGEQYF. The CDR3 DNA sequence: TGTGCCAGCAGCTTTGGAGGGTATGGCGAGCAGTACTTC.

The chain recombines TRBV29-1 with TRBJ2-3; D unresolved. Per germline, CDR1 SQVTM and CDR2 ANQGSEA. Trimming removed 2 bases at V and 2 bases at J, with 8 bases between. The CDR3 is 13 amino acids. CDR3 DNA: TGCAGCGTTGAAAGGCAGATCACAGATACGCAGTATTTT. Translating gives CSVERQITDTQYF.

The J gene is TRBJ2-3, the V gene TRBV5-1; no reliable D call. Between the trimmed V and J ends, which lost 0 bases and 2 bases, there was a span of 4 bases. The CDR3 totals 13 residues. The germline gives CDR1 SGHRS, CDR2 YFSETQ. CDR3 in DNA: TGCGCCAGCAGCTTGGTGGCCACAGATACGCAGTATTTT. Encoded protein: CASSLVATDTQYF.

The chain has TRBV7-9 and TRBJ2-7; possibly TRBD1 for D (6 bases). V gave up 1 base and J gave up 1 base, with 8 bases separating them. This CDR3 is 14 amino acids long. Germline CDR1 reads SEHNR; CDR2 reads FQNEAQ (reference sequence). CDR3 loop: CASSLGQASYEQYF. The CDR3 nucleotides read TGTGCCAGCAGCTTAGGACAGGCGTCCTACGAGCAGTACTTC.

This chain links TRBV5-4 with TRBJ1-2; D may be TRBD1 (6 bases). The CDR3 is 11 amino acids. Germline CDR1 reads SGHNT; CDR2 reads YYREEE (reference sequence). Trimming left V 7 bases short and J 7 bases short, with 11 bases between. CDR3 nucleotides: TGTGCCAGCGGGACAAACACTGGCTACACCTTC. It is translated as CASGTNTGYTF. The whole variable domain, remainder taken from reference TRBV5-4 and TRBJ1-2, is ETGVTQSPTHLIKTRGQQVTLRCSSQSGHNTVSWYQQALGQGPQFIFQYYREEENGRGNFPPRFSGLQFPNYSSELNVNALELDDSALYLCASGTNTGYTFGSGTRLTVV.

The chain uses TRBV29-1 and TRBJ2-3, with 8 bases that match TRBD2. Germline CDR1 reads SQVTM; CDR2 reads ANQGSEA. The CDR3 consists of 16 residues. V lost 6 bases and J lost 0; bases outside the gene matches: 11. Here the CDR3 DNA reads TGCAGCGTCCCCGGGGGGGGTTCGGGCAGCACAGATACGCAGTATTTT. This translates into CSVPGGGSGSTDTQYF.